Detailed here is one T cell receptor beta chain. All enrollees were roughly 18 to 100 years old and from roughly 26 US areas. These data are taken from a study of blood T cell repertoires in COVID-19. Across the whole study: COVID-19 samples from acute and convalescent phases originated in the United States, Italy and Spain.

In the source study's methods: Reference gene primer amplification gave nucleated cell count estimates. The assay was immunoSEQ multiplex PCR, and TCRdb's table has in-frame clones only and misses some. The V and J calls and clone size come from that table; D and trimming were worked out from the DNA. Of approximately 210,000 clones in the sample, about 91% were seen once. This sequence originates from a woman between 50 and 59 years old with acute COVID-19. The sample taken for sequencing was PBMCs or T cells enriched from blood (not recorded which).

The CDR3 DNA reads as TGTGCCAGCAGTTTCCTCAGGTTCTACAATGAGCAGTTCTTC. This gives the protein CASSFLRFYNEQFF. The chain uses TRBV28 and TRBJ2-1; D is undetermined. Trimming removed 3 bases at V and 3 bases at J, with 9 bases between. The germline CDR1 and CDR2 sequences are MDHEN and SYDVKM. The CDR3 totals 14 residues.